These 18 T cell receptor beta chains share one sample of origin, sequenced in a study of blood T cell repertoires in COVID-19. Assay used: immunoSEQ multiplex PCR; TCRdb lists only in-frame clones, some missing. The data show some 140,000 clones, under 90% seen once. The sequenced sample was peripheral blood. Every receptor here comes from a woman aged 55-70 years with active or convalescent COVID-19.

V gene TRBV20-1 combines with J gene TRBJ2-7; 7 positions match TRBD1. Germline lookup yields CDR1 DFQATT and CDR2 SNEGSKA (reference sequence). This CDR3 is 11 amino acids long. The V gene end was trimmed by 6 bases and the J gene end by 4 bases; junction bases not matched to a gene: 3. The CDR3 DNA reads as TGCAGTGCCCCAGGGGGTTACGAGCAGTACTTC. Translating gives CSAPGGYEQYF.

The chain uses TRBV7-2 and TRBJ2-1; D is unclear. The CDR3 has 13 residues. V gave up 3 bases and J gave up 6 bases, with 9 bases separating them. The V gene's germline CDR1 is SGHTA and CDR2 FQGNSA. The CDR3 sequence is CASSFFGANEQFF. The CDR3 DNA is TGTGCCAGCAGCTTTTTTGGAGCCAATGAGCAGTTCTTC.

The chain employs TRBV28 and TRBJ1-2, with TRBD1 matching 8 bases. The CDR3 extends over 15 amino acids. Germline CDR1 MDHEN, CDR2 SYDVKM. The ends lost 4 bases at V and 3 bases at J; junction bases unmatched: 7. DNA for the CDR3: TGTGCCAGCAGTTCCATTGGACAGGGCGACTATGGCTACACCTTC. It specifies CASSSIGQGDYGYTF.

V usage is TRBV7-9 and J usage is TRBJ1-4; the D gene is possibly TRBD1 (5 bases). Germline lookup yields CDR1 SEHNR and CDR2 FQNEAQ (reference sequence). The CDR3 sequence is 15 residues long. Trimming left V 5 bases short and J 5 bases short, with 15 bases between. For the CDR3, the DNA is TGTGCCAGCAGCCCCGGGGACTCGCAGAATGAAAAACTGTTTTTT. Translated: CASSPGDSQNEKLFF.

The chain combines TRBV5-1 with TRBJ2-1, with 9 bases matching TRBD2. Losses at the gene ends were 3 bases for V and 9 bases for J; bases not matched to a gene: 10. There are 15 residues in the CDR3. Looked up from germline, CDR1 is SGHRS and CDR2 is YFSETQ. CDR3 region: CASSSRAGGDTEQFF. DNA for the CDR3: TGCGCCAGCAGCTCACGAGCGGGAGGCGATACTGAGCAGTTCTTC.

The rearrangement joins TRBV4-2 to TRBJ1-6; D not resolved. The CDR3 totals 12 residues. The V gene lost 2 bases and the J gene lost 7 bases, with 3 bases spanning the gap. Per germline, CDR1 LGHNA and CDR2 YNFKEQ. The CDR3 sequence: CASSQLNSPLHF. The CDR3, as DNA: TGTGCCAGCAGCCAACTCAATTCACCCCTCCACTTT.

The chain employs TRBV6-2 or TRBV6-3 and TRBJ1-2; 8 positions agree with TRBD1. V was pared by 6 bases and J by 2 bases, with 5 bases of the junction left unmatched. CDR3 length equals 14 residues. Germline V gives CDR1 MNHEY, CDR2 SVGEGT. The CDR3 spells CASSQRQGNYGYTF. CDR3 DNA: TGTGCCAGCAGCCAGAGACAGGGGAACTATGGCTACACCTTC.

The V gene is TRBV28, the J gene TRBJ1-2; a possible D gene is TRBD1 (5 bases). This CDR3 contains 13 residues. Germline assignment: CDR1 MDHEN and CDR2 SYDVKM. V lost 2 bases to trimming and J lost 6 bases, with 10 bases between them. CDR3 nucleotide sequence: TGTGCCAGCAGTTTAGTACAGGCGAATGGCTACACCTTC. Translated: CASSLVQANGYTF.

The CDR3 reads CASSLGREDTEAFF. As DNA, the CDR3 is TGTGCCAGCTCCCTAGGTCGGGAGGATACTGAAGCTTTCTTT. V gene TRBV19 combines with J gene TRBJ1-1; no clear D. The length of the CDR3 is 14 residues. From germline, CDR1 is LNHDA and CDR2 SQIVND (reference sequence). Trimming took off 9 bases at V and 5 bases at J, with 19 bases between the two ends.

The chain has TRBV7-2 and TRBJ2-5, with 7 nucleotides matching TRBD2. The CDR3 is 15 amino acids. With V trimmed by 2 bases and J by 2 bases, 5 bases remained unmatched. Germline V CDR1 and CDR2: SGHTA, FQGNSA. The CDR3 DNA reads TGTGCCAGCAGCTTATATACTAGCGAACAAGAGACCCAGTACTTC. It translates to CASSLYTSEQETQYF.

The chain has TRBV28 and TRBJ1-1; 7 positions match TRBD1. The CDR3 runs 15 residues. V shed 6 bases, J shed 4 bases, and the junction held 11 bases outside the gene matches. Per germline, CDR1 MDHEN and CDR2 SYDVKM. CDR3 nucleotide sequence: TGTGCCAGCAGGGACCGGCAGGGGGTGTCCACTGAAGCTTTCTTT. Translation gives CASRDRQGVSTEAFF.

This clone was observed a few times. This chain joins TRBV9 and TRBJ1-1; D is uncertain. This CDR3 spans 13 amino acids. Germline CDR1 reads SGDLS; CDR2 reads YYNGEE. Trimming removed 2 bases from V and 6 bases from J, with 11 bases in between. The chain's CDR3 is CASSVGAGSEAFF. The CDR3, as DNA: TGTGCCAGCAGCGTGGGAGCGGGATCTGAAGCTTTCTTT. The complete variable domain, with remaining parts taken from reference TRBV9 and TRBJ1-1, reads DSGVTQTPKHLITATGQRVTLRCSPRSGDLSVYWYQQSLDQGLQFLIQYYNGEERAKGNILERFSAQQFPDLHSELNLSSLELGDSALYFCASSVGAGSEAFFGQGTRLTVV.

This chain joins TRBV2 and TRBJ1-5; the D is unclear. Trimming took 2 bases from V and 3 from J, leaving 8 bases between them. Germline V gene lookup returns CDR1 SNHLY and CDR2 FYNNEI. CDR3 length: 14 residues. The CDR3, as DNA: TGTGCCAGCAGTGAACACTCCTACAATCAGCCCCAGCATTTT. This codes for CASSEHSYNQPQHF.

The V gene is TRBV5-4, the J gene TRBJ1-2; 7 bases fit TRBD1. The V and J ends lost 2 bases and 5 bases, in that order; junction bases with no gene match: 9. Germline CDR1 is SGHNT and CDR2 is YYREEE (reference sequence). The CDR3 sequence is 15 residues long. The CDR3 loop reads CASSLITGTAYGYTF. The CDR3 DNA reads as TGTGCCAGCAGCTTAATAACCGGGACAGCTTATGGCTACACCTTC.

The CDR3 spells CASSYPTGAGVLDTQYF. CDR3 DNA sequence: TGTGCCAGCAGTTACCCGACGGGGGCGGGGGTGCTAGATACGCAGTATTTT. The chain employs TRBV6-2 or TRBV6-3 and TRBJ2-3, with D possibly TRBD2 on 7 matching bases. Trimming shortened V by 2 bases and J by 5 bases, and 20 bases separated the two germline ends. The CDR3 covers 17 residues. Per germline, CDR1 MNHEY and CDR2 SVGEGT.

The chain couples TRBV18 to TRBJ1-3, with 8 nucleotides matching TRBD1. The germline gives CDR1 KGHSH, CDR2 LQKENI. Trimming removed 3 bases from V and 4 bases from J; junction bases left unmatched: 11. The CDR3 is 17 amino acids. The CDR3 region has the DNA TGTGCCAGCTCACCCGGACAGGGAGGTTCGGGAGGAAACACCATATATTTT. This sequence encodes CASSPGQGGSGGNTIYF.

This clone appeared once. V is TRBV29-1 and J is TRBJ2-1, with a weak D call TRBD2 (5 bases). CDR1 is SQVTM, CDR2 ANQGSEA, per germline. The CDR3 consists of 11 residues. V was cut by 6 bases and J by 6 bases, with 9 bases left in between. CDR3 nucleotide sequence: TGCAGCGTCCCCGAGGGCAATGAGCAGTTCTTC. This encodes CSVPEGNEQFF.

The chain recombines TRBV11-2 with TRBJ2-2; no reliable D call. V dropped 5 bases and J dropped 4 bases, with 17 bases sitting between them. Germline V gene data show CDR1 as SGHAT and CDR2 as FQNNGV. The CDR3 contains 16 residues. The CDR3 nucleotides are TGTGCCAGCAGCCGGCGTGGAGCGTCGGGCACCGGGGAGCTGTTTTTT. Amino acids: CASSRRGASGTGELFF. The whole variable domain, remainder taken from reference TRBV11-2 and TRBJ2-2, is EAGVAQSPRYKIIEKRQSVAFWCNPISGHATLYWYQQILGQGPKLLIQFQNNGVVDDSQLPKDRFSAERLKGVDSTLKIQPAKLEDSAVYLCASSRRGASGTGELFFGEGSRLTVL.